The rows below give T cell receptor beta chains drawn from one sample of a study of shared clonotypes between healthy human individuals. The assay was immunoSEQ multiplex PCR, and TCRdb's table has in-frame clones only and misses some. The table records nearly 2 million clones, roughly 95% of them present only once. Sequences were obtained from naive CD8+ T cells sorted from blood. These TCRs come from a man younger than 35 in good health. CDR3s include the opening cysteine and the closing phenylalanine or tryptophan. The order of the fields is CDR3 protein, CDR3 DNA, J gene, clone size, D gene, V gene. A D gene is named only where the DNA matches it firmly. The size of a clone is reported for some rows only, either as once, few or many, or as a class for expanded clones.

CDR3: CASSLAFGMNTEAFF
DNA: TGTGCCAGCAGCTTAGCCTTCGGCATGAACACTGAAGCTTTCTTT
J: TRBJ1-1
size: -
D: -
V: TRBV7-9

CDR3: CASSEAKDRRSSETQYF
DNA: TGTGCCAGCAGTGAAGCTAAGGACAGGCGAAGCTCAGAGACCCAGTACTTC
J: TRBJ2-5
size: -
D: TRBD1
V: TRBV6-1

CDR3: CASTPPGGLGTEAFF
DNA: TGTGCCAGCACACCCCCCGGGGGGCTTGGCACTGAAGCTTTCTTT
J: TRBJ1-1
size: once
D: -
V: TRBV6-6

CDR3: CASSQDGAEELFF
DNA: TGCGCCAGCAGCCAAGATGGGGCGGAGGAGCTGTTTTTT
J: TRBJ2-2
size: -
D: -
V: TRBV4-3

CDR3: CASSLYSDTQYF
DNA: TGTGCCAGCAGCTTATACTCAGATACGCAGTATTTT
J: TRBJ2-3
size: -
D: -
V: TRBV11-2

CDR3: CASSQVRAGEGETQYF
DNA: TGCGCCAGCAGCCAAGTTCGAGCGGGAGAGGGAGAGACCCAGTACTTC
J: TRBJ2-5
size: -
D: TRBD2
V: TRBV4-1

CDR3: CASSEADRPTRPYGYTF
DNA: TGTGCCAGCAGTGAGGCAGACAGGCCAACTCGACCTTATGGCTACACCTTC
J: TRBJ1-2
size: -
D: -
V: TRBV2

CDR3: CAWSPGTEAFF
DNA: TGTGCCTGGAGCCCGGGGACTGAAGCTTTCTTT
J: TRBJ1-1
size: once
D: -
V: TRBV30

CDR3: CASSLARWTEAFF
DNA: TGTGCTAGCAGCTTAGCCCGTTGGACTGAAGCTTTCTTT
J: TRBJ1-1
size: -
D: -
V: TRBV7-7

CDR3: CASSLGDRTSGRYNEQFF
DNA: TGTGCCAGCAGCTTAGGTGACCGGACTAGCGGGAGGTACAATGAGCAGTTCTTC
J: TRBJ2-1
size: -
D: TRBD2
V: TRBV7-9

CDR3: CASSANSYNQPQHF
DNA: TGTGCCAGTAGCGCGAACAGTTATAATCAGCCCCAGCATTTT
J: TRBJ1-5
size: -
D: -
V: TRBV19

CDR3: CASSLYQETQYF
DNA: TGTGCCAGCAGCTTGTACCAAGAGACCCAGTACTTC
J: TRBJ2-5
size: -
D: -
V: TRBV13

CDR3: CASSSSGGAYNEQFF
DNA: TGTGCCAGCAGTTCTAGCGGGGGGGCCTACAATGAGCAGTTCTTC
J: TRBJ2-1
size: -
D: TRBD2
V: TRBV6-5

CDR3: CAISESVGEELFF
DNA: TGTGCCATCAGTGAGTCGGTCGGAGAGGAGCTGTTTTTT
J: TRBJ2-2
size: once
D: -
V: TRBV10-3

CDR3: CASSSRHSSNTEAFF
DNA: TGTGCCAGCAGTTCTCGACATAGTTCGAACACTGAAGCTTTCTTT
J: TRBJ1-1
size: few
D: -
V: TRBV27

CDR3: CASSWQGAGIITDTQYF
DNA: TGTGCCAGCAGCTGGCAGGGAGCGGGAATAATCACAGATACGCAGTATTTT
J: TRBJ2-3
size: -
D: TRBD2
V: TRBV5-6

CDR3: CATTHTGLASYEQYF
DNA: TGTGCCACCACCCACACAGGGTTAGCCTCCTACGAGCAGTACTTC
J: TRBJ2-7
size: -
D: -
V: TRBV15

CDR3: CASSSPGLGYNEQFF
DNA: TGTGCCAGCAGCTCTCCGGGACTAGGGTACAATGAGCAGTTCTTC
J: TRBJ2-1
size: -
D: TRBD2
V: TRBV4-2

CDR3: CASSHWTGPVGEKLFF
DNA: TGTGCCAGCAGCCACTGGACAGGCCCGGTGGGTGAAAAACTGTTTTTT
J: TRBJ1-4
size: -
D: TRBD1
V: TRBV16

CDR3: CASSRGRSYEQYF
DNA: TGTGCCAGCAGTAGGGGGAGATCCTACGAGCAGTACTTC
J: TRBJ2-7
size: few
D: -
V: TRBV2

CDR3: CASSVGFGYNEQFF
DNA: TGCGCCAGCAGCGTGGGATTTGGTTACAATGAGCAGTTCTTC
J: TRBJ2-1
size: -
D: -
V: TRBV5-1

CDR3: CASSLFQYNEQFF
DNA: TGTGCCAGCAGCTTATTCCAGTACAATGAGCAGTTCTTC
J: TRBJ2-1
size: -
D: -
V: TRBV7-9

CDR3: CASTSGAQYF
DNA: TGTGCCAGCACGTCCGGGGCCCAGTACTTC
J: TRBJ2-5
size: -
D: -
V: TRBV2

CDR3: CASSFFSGELFF
DNA: TGTGCCAGCAGTTTTTTCTCCGGGGAGCTGTTTTTT
J: TRBJ2-2
size: -
D: -
V: TRBV27

CDR3: CASSLYPEEQYF
DNA: TGTGCCAGCAGCTTGTACCCTGAAGAGCAGTACTTC
J: TRBJ2-7
size: once
D: -
V: TRBV5-6

CDR3: CASSAGDVNEKLFF
DNA: TGTGCCAGCTCGGCAGGGGACGTCAATGAAAAACTGTTTTTT
J: TRBJ1-4
size: -
D: -
V: TRBV7-8

CDR3: CASSRTGLSYEQYF
DNA: TGTGCCAGCAGCAGGACAGGACTTTCCTACGAGCAGTACTTC
J: TRBJ2-7
size: -
D: -
V: TRBV21-1

CDR3: CASSLYGTSNSPLHF
DNA: TGTGCCAGCAGCTTATACGGGACATCGAATTCACCCCTCCACTTT
J: TRBJ1-6
size: -
D: -
V: TRBV9

CDR3: CASSGDPQGANTGELFF
DNA: TGTGCCAGCAGCGGAGACCCCCAGGGCGCAAACACCGGGGAGCTGTTTTTT
J: TRBJ2-2
size: -
D: -
V: TRBV7-8

CDR3: CASSFRASPQYF
DNA: TGTGCCAGCAGCTTCAGGGCATCCCCGCAGTATTTT
J: TRBJ2-3
size: -
D: -
V: TRBV7-2

CDR3: CAISESIREETQYF
DNA: TGTGCCATCAGTGAATCGATAAGGGAGGAGACCCAGTACTTC
J: TRBJ2-5
size: -
D: -
V: TRBV10-3

CDR3: CASSPGVGGWNIQYF
DNA: TGTGCCAGCAGCCCGGGGGTCGGGGGTTGGAACATTCAGTACTTC
J: TRBJ2-4
size: few
D: -
V: TRBV7-9

CDR3: CASSFGTGLNGYTF
DNA: TGTGCCAGCAGCTTCGGGACAGGCTTAAATGGCTACACCTTC
J: TRBJ1-2
size: once
D: TRBD1
V: TRBV5-6

CDR3: CASRRRDGGNQPQHF
DNA: TGTGCCAGCAGACGCCGGGACGGTGGCAATCAGCCCCAGCATTTT
J: TRBJ1-5
size: -
D: -
V: TRBV27

CDR3: CASSPASGGELFF
DNA: TGTGCCAGCAGCCCAGCCTCGGGAGGGGAGCTGTTTTTT
J: TRBJ2-2
size: -
D: -
V: TRBV27

CDR3: CASSPNRDPNEKLFF
DNA: TGTGCCAGCAGCCCGAACCGGGACCCTAATGAAAAACTGTTTTTT
J: TRBJ1-4
size: -
D: -
V: TRBV7-9

CDR3: CASSVAGGIYGYTF
DNA: TGTGCCAGCAGCGTAGCTGGGGGGATCTATGGCTACACCTTC
J: TRBJ1-2
size: -
D: -
V: TRBV9

CDR3: CASSLVSSTDTQYF
DNA: TGCGCCAGCAGCTTGGTGTCTTCCACAGATACGCAGTATTTT
J: TRBJ2-3
size: -
D: -
V: TRBV5-1

CDR3: CASSPRSNYGYTF
DNA: TGCGCCAGCAGTCCTAGGAGCAACTATGGCTACACCTTC
J: TRBJ1-2
size: few
D: -
V: TRBV4-1

CDR3: CASSLGQTAYEQYF
DNA: TGTGCCAGCAGCCTGGGACAGACCGCCTACGAGCAGTACTTC
J: TRBJ2-7
size: -
D: TRBD1
V: TRBV5-6

CDR3: CASRTGTEAFF
DNA: TGTGCCAGCAGGACAGGCACTGAAGCTTTCTTT
J: TRBJ1-1
size: -
D: -
V: TRBV6-5

CDR3: CASSLGPHYEQYF
DNA: TGCGCCAGCAGCCTAGGACCCCACTACGAGCAGTACTTC
J: TRBJ2-7
size: -
D: -
V: TRBV4-1

CDR3: CASSFSTAEYEQYF
DNA: TGTGCCAGCAGCTTCAGCACGGCTGAGTACGAGCAGTACTTC
J: TRBJ2-7
size: once
D: -
V: TRBV7-9

CDR3: CASDEVDSGANVLTF
DNA: TGCGCCAGCGATGAAGTCGACTCTGGGGCCAACGTCCTGACTTTC
J: TRBJ2-6
size: once
D: -
V: TRBV5-1

CDR3: CSVEVEQFF
DNA: TGCAGCGTTGAGGTTGAGCAGTTCTTC
J: TRBJ2-1
size: once
D: -
V: TRBV29-1